In its sample, the clone carrying this T cell receptor beta chain was seen a few times. The sample belongs to a study of blood T cell repertoires in COVID-19. Recruited during active infection, patients (from Seattle) were subsequently followed longitudinally. This CDR3 is built from 15 residues. Profiling relied on immunoSEQ multiplex PCR, and the TCRdb table lists in-frame clones only, not all of them. This sample has 140,000 to 150,000 clones, with 80% to 90% found just once. The source of this sequence is a woman aged 60-70 years with COVID-19, enrolled during active disease. Input material: peripheral blood. This rearrangement joins TRBV1 to TRBJ2-1; the table gives TRBD2 as D, unverified against the DNA. TRBV1 is given as a pseudogene. The CDR3 DNA reads as TGCACCAGCAGCCAAGAAGAGGGTTCCTACAATGAGCAGTTCTTC. Encoded protein: CTSSQEEGSYNEQFF.